This TCR beta chain was obtained from a study of T cells expressing NK-cell markers. About the study: In sorted CD3+CD56+NKG2C+, CD3+CD56+NKG2C- and CD3+CD56-NKG2C+ T cells, TCR beta repertoires were obtained. Seropositivity for HCMV was found in seven of the eight sequenced donors, with one seronegative. Study results and limitations: Several of the donors also had these clonotypes leading their CD3+CD56-NKG2C+ fraction. Expanded NKG2C+ T cell clones had unclear HCMV specificity.

On this clonotype itself: Its matching antigen is unknown.

With the 5' RACE reads reprocessed, TCRdb shows one record per CDR3 protein and no DNA. This repertoire includes fewer than 550,000 distinct CDR3 sequences. The sequence derives from a woman aged 50 to 60 in good health. Sample: blood T cells: a sorted CD56 or NKG2C T cell subset, CD4+ or CD8+ T cells, or bulk PBMC T cells (not recorded which).

The CDR3 sequence: CAWTPGGYGYTF. The V gene is TRBV30, the J gene TRBJ1-2. The CDR3 totals 12 residues. Per germline, CDR1 GTSNPN and CDR2 SVGIG (reference sequence).